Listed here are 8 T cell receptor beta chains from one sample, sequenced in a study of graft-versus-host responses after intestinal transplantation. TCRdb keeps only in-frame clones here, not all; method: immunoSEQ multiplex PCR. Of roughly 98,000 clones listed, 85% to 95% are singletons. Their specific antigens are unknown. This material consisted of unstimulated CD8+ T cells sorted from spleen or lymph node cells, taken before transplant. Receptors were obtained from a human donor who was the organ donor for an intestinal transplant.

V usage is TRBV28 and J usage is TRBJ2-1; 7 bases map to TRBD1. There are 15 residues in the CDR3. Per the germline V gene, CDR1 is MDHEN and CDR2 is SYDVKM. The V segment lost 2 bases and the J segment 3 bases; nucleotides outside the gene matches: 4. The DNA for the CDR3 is TGTGCCAGCAGTTTAGAGGGACAGAGCTACAATGAGCAGTTCTTC. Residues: CASSLEGQSYNEQFF.

The CDR3 loop is CASSSLLSGVLTDTQYF. CDR3 in DNA: TGTGCCAGCAGCTCCCTCTTATCGGGGGTACTCACAGATACGCAGTATTTT. The chain employs TRBV7-9 and TRBJ2-3, with D perhaps matching TRBD2 (6 bases). The CDR3 sequence is 17 residues long. Germline CDR1 is SEHNR and CDR2 is FQNEAQ (reference sequence). V lost 4 bases, J lost 2 bases, and 19 bases lay in between.

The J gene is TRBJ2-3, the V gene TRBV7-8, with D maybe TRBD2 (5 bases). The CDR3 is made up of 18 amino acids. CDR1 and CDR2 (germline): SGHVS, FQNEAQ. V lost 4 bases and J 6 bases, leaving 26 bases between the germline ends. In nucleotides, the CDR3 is TGTGCCAGCAGCTCATCAACTAGGGCTAGTGGAAGTGGGGATACGCAGTATTTT. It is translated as CASSSSTRASGSGDTQYF.

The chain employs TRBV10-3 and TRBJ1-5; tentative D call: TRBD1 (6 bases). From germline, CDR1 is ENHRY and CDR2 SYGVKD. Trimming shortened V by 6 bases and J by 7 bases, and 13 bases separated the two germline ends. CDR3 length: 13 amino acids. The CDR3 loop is CAIRGGAGQPQHF. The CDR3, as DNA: TGTGCCATCAGGGGGGGGGCAGGCCAGCCCCAGCATTTT.

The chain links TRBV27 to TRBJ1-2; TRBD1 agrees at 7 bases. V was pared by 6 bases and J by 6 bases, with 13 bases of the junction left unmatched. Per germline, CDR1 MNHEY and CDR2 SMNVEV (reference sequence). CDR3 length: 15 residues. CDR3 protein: CASSSSTGVSHGYTF. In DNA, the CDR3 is TGTGCCAGCAGCTCTTCAACAGGGGTTAGCCATGGCTACACCTTC.

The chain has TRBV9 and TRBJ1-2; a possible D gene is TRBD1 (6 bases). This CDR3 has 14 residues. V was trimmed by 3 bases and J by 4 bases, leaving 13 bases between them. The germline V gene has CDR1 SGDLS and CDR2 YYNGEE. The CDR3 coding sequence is TGTGCCAGCAGCGCGAGGGGGATATCCTATGGCTACACCTTC. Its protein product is CASSARGISYGYTF.

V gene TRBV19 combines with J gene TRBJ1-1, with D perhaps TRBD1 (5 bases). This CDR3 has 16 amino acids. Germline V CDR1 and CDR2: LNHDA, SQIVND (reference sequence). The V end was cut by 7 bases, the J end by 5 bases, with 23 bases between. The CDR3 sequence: CASTPQGDAGGTEAFF. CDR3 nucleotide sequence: TGTGCCAGTACCCCTCAGGGTGACGCGGGGGGGACTGAAGCTTTCTTT.

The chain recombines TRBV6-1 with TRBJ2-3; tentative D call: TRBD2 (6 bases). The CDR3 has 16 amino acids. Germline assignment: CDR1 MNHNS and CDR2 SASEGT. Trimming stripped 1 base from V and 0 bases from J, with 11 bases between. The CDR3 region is CASSEVGGGSTDTQYF. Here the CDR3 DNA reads TGTGCCAGCAGTGAAGTCGGGGGAGGTAGCACAGATACGCAGTATTTT.